The 19 T cell receptor beta chains below were found in one sample sequenced in a study of T cell responses to AZD1222 COVID-19 vaccine (dated by TCRdb to the early 2020s). Library method: the immunoSEQ multiplex PCR assay. The source is immuneACCESS, and TCRdb retained only in-frame sequences with V and J called. Part of the clones is not carried over; for the studies checked, unresolved V genes explain less than half of this, and the remainder is unexplained. This sample has about 150,000 clones in its table, and about nine tenths of those were observed once. The top ten clonotypes cover over 15% of the sample. Read against the paper, the sample's time point label means: baseline before first vaccination. The source was peripheral blood, collected on day 0 of AZD1222 vaccination. The receptors come from an adult in good health.

The V call is TRBV9, the J call TRBJ2-2, with 12 bases that match TRBD2. There are 15 residues in the CDR3. Germline assignment: CDR1 SGDLS and CDR2 YYNGEE. The trim removed 6 bases at V and 4 bases at J, leaving 4 bases unmatched. The CDR3 spells CASTGLAGSTGELFF. CDR3 nucleotide sequence: TGTGCCAGCACGGGACTAGCGGGCTCCACCGGGGAGCTGTTTTTT.

This chain joins TRBV9 and TRBJ2-7; tentatively, D is TRBD2 (5 bases). Germline CDR1 reads SGDLS; CDR2 reads YYNGEE. The CDR3 contains 14 residues. Between the trimmed V and J ends, which lost 3 bases and 2 bases, there was a span of 12 bases. The CDR3 nucleotides are TGTGCCAGCAGCGCCGGAGGAGATACCTACGAGCAGTACTTC. This encodes CASSAGGDTYEQYF.

This chain joins TRBV23-1 and TRBJ1-2; D unresolved. TRBV23-1 is recorded as an ORF, its role being uncertain. The CDR3 loop spans 11 amino acids. V was cut by 10 bases and J by 7 bases, with 13 bases left in between. The CDR3 loop is CATQSCVGYTF. DNA for the CDR3: TGCGCCACCCAGTCATGTGTTGGCTACACCTTC.

This clone was found once. This chain connects TRBV5-4 to TRBJ1-5; D remains ambiguous. V was pared by 2 bases and J by 9 bases, with 12 bases between. CDR3 length: 13 amino acids. Germline V lookup: CDR1 SGHNT, CDR2 YYREEE (reference sequence). CDR3 sequence (DNA): TGTGCCAGCAGCTTCATCAGCGGAGGGCCCCAGCATTTT. Translated, it gives CASSFISGGPQHF.

The chain recombines TRBV6-2 or TRBV6-3 with TRBJ2-6, with D possibly matching TRBD2 (6 bases). The germline V gene has CDR1 MNHEY and CDR2 SVGEGT. V gave up 5 bases and J gave up 5 bases, with 10 bases separating them. This CDR3 has 14 residues. Here the CDR3 reads CASSGGYWANVLTF. The CDR3, as DNA: TGTGCCAGCAGTGGGGGGTACTGGGCCAACGTCCTGACTTTC.

The chain carries TRBV19 and TRBJ1-4, with TRBD1 matching over 8 bases. This CDR3 is built from 14 residues. The germline V gene has CDR1 LNHDA and CDR2 SQIVND (reference sequence). The junction had 3 bases not matched to a gene; V was cut back by 2 bases and J by 7 bases. CDR3 residues: CASSISGGGEKLFF. CDR3 bases: TGTGCCAGTAGTATATCAGGGGGCGGTGAAAAACTGTTTTTT.

This chain joins TRBV5-1 and TRBJ2-1; 14 nucleotides line up with TRBD2. The V segment lost 4 bases and the J segment 4 bases; nucleotides outside the gene matches: 13. The CDR3 is 19 residues long. Germline V CDR1 and CDR2: SGHRS, YFSETQ. CDR3 region: CASSRATGTSGGLYNEQFF. For the CDR3, the DNA is TGCGCCAGCAGCCGGGCGACAGGGACTAGCGGGGGCCTATACAATGAGCAGTTCTTC.

This sequence joins TRBV6-5 and TRBJ2-2; 11 bases line up with TRBD1. V gave up 6 bases and J gave up 5 bases; unmatched junction bases: 5. Germline V CDR1 and CDR2: MNHEY, SVGAGI. This CDR3 spans 15 amino acids. CDR3 nucleotides: TGTGCCAGCAGGGGACAGGGGGTGGTTACCGGGGAGCTGTTTTTT. As protein: CASRGQGVVTGELFF.

This chain joins TRBV21-1 and TRBJ1-6. TRBV21-1 is designated a pseudogene. This CDR3 is built from 14 residues. Here the CDR3 reads CASSPQRSYSPLHF. CDR3 DNA: TGTGCCAGCAGCCCCCAACGCTCCTATTCACCCCTCCACTTT.

The chain carries TRBV15 and TRBJ1-5, with D possibly TRBD1 on 6 matching bases. Trimming cost V 8 bases and J 6 bases, with 14 bases left between them. Germline CDR1 LNHNV, CDR2 YYDKDF (reference sequence). This CDR3 has 13 residues. CDR3 bases: TGTGCCACCCAAAGAGTGGGGGCTCAGCCCCAGCATTTT. Translated: CATQRVGAQPQHF. Drawing the rest from reference TRBV15 and TRBJ1-5, the complete variable domain is DAMVIQNPRYQVTQFGKPVTLSCSQTLNHNVMYWYQQKSSQAPKLLFHYYDKDFNNEADTPDNFQSRRPNTSFCFLDIRSPGLGDTAMYLCATQRVGAQPQHFGDGTRLSIL.

V and J are TRBV7-9 and TRBJ1-2; a possible D gene is TRBD1 (6 bases). Germline CDR1 reads SEHNR; CDR2 reads FQNEAQ (reference sequence). V lost 1 base and J lost 8, with 11 bases in between. The CDR3 runs to 13 residues. The CDR3 protein is CASSLDRAEGYTF. In DNA form, the CDR3 reads TGTGCCAGCAGCTTAGACAGGGCGGAAGGCTACACCTTC.

V is TRBV24-1 and J is TRBJ1-5, with 8 bases fitting TRBD1. The length of the CDR3 is 15 residues. Germline loops: CDR1 KGHDR, CDR2 SFDVKD. With V trimmed by 3 bases and J by 3 bases, 3 bases remained unmatched. Here the CDR3 DNA reads TGTGCCACCAGTGATCCGGGACAGGTCAATCAGCCCCAGCATTTT. It yields the protein CATSDPGQVNQPQHF.

V is TRBV4-1 and J is TRBJ1-1; 8 nucleotides align to TRBD1. The CDR3 extends over 14 amino acids. Germline V gene lookup returns CDR1 MGHRA and CDR2 YSYEKL. J lost 3 bases, V lost 5 bases, and 5 bases had no gene match. The CDR3 bases are TGCGCCAGCAGCTTCCAGGGGGCGTACACTGAAGCTTTCTTT. The encoded protein is CASSFQGAYTEAFF.

The chain couples TRBV6-1 to TRBJ1-1, with D possibly TRBD1 on 5 matching bases. Germline V gene lookup returns CDR1 MNHNS and CDR2 SASEGT. V lost 2 bases and J 5 bases, leaving 21 bases between the germline ends. This CDR3 is 17 amino acids long. CDR3 protein: CASSERGLLIGGTEAFF. CDR3 nucleotide sequence: TGTGCCAGCAGTGAACGGGGACTGCTGATCGGGGGGACTGAAGCTTTCTTT.

This sequence joins TRBV14 and TRBJ2-7; possibly TRBD1 for D (5 bases). Trimming took off 4 bases at V and 5 bases at J, with 15 bases between the two ends. The CDR3 extends over 14 amino acids. Germline CDR1 SGHDN, CDR2 FVKESK. The CDR3 DNA sequence: TGTGCCAGCAGCCTTGGGGCCAGACGGCACGAGCAGTACTTC. This sequence encodes CASSLGARRHEQYF.

The gene calls are TRBV3-1 (or the pseudogene TRBV3-2) and TRBJ1-5; TRBD1 matches at 7 bases. V was clipped by 0 bases and J by 1 base; unmatched bases: 0. Germline V gene lookup returns CDR1 LGHDT and CDR2 YNNKEL (reference sequence). The length of the CDR3 is 15 residues. CDR3 in amino acids: CASSQETGSNQPQHF. Here the CDR3 DNA reads TGTGCCAGCAGCCAAGAGACAGGGAGCAATCAGCCCCAGCATTTT.

The V gene is TRBV5-6, the J gene TRBJ1-3, with a weak D call TRBD1 (5 bases). The V end lost 2 bases, the J end lost 4 bases, and 19 bases lay between the germline ends. The CDR3 contains 17 residues. Germline CDR1 reads SGHDT; CDR2 reads YYEEEE. Here the CDR3 reads CASSFRGVGQGGNTIYF. CDR3 sequence (DNA): TGTGCCAGCAGCTTTCGGGGAGTAGGCCAGGGCGGAAACACCATATATTTT. Supplemented by reference TRBV5-6 and TRBJ1-3, the full variable domain reads DAGVTQSPTHLIKTRGQQVTLRCSPKSGHDTVSWYQQALGQGPQFIFQYYEEEERQRGNFPDRFSGHQFPNYSSELNVNALLLGDSALYLCASSFRGVGQGGNTIYFGEGSWLTVV.

V gene TRBV28 combines with J gene TRBJ1-2, with D tentatively TRBD1 (6 bases). CDR3 length: 14 residues. With 2 bases removed from V and 8 bases from J, the gap between germline ends came to 15 bases. Germline CDR1 is MDHEN and CDR2 is SYDVKM. CDR3 residues: CASSLSRGTRGYTF. CDR3 bases: TGTGCCAGCAGTTTAAGTAGGGGGACTCGAGGCTACACCTTC.

The V call is TRBV29-1, the J call TRBJ2-7, with D tentatively TRBD1 (6 bases). The CDR3 runs to 14 residues. Germline V gene lookup returns CDR1 SQVTM and CDR2 ANQGSEA. Trimming cost V 6 bases and J 6 bases, with 21 bases left between them. This chain's CDR3 is CSVAKYREVGEQYF. Here the CDR3 DNA reads TGCAGCGTAGCAAAGTACAGGGAAGTCGGCGAGCAGTACTTC.